The rows below give T cell receptor beta chains drawn from one sample of a study of T cell responses to AZD1222 COVID-19 vaccine. Repertoires were generated with immunoSEQ multiplex PCR, while TCRdb's copy carries only in-frame clones and drops some. The table lists more than 150,000 clones, more than 80% of them singletons. Source: peripheral blood, taken on day 0 of AZD1222 vaccination. The receptors shown here come from an adult in good health. Each CDR3 is given with its conserved first and last residue. Fields, in order: V gene, clone size, D gene, J gene, CDR3 protein, CDR3 DNA. The D gene is left open where the match is weak. Clone size is given for some rows only: seen once, a few or many times, or a class if the clone is expanded.

V: TRBV6-2/TRBV6-3
size: NA
D: TRBD1
J: TRBJ2-3
CDR3: CASSYRRQGPDTQYF
DNA: TGTGCCAGCAGTTACCGGAGACAGGGCCCCGATACGCAGTATTTT

V: TRBV19
size: once
D: NA
J: TRBJ2-7
CDR3: CASSIAKRDLKQQYF
DNA: TGTGCCAGTAGTATAGCAAAGAGGGACCTCAAACAGCAGTACTTC

V: TRBV7-2
size: NA
D: NA
J: TRBJ2-5
CDR3: CASSPSVGETQYF
DNA: TGTGCCAGCAGTCCTAGCGTAGGAGAGACCCAGTACTTC

V: TRBV7-2
size: NA
D: NA
J: TRBJ2-1
CDR3: CASSLDSGSYNEQFF
DNA: TGTGCCAGCAGCTTAGACTCAGGGAGCTACAATGAGCAGTTCTTC

V: TRBV28
size: once
D: NA
J: TRBJ2-6
CDR3: CASSWGGSRVNVLTF
DNA: TGTGCCAGCAGTTGGGGGGGCTCGAGAGTCAACGTCCTGACTTTC

V: TRBV6-2/TRBV6-3
size: NA
D: NA
J: TRBJ2-3
CDR3: CASSSRGLGTDTQYF
DNA: TGTGCCAGCAGTTCCCGCGGGTTGGGCACAGATACGCAGTATTTT

V: TRBV30
size: NA
D: NA
J: TRBJ1-2
CDR3: CAWSVPGVANYGYTF
DNA: TGTGCCTGGAGTGTACCAGGGGTAGCGAATTATGGCTACACCTTC

V: TRBV4-3
size: NA
D: NA
J: TRBJ1-1
CDR3: CASSQGGGFGTEAFF
DNA: TGCGCCAGCAGCCAAGGCGGGGGTTTTGGCACTGAAGCTTTCTTT

V: TRBV6-1
size: NA
D: NA
J: TRBJ2-7
CDR3: CASSEGNRAGVYF
DNA: TGTGCCAGCAGTGAAGGAAACAGGGCGGGTGTGTACTTC

V: TRBV4-1
size: NA
D: TRBD1
J: TRBJ2-5
CDR3: CASSQGDRVLETQYF
DNA: TGCGCCAGCAGCCAAGGGGACAGGGTTTTAGAGACCCAGTACTTC

V: TRBV5-1
size: NA
D: NA
J: TRBJ2-2
CDR3: CASSLHHLRTGELFF
DNA: TGCGCCAGCAGCTTACACCATCTCCGTACCGGGGAGCTGTTTTTT

V: TRBV6-5
size: NA
D: TRBD2
J: TRBJ2-2
CDR3: CASRTPYGGTGELFF
DNA: TGTGCCAGCCGGACCCCGTACGGGGGGACCGGGGAGCTGTTTTTT

V: TRBV28
size: NA
D: NA
J: TRBJ1-2
CDR3: CASRSSKAAGGYTF
DNA: TGTGCCAGCAGATCGAGTAAGGCCGCGGGGGGCTACACCTTC

V: TRBV5-1
size: NA
D: NA
J: TRBJ2-3
CDR3: CASSSGPGGASDTQYF
DNA: TGCGCCAGCAGCTCGGGACCGGGCGGGGCGTCAGATACGCAGTATTTT

V: TRBV7-9
size: NA
D: NA
J: TRBJ1-6
CDR3: CASSVTGASSYNSPLHF
DNA: TGTGCCAGCAGCGTAACCGGGGCGAGCTCCTATAATTCACCCCTCCACTTT

V: TRBV7-9
size: NA
D: TRBD1
J: TRBJ1-5
CDR3: CASSPGQGFNHQPQHF
DNA: TGTGCCAGCAGTCCTGGACAGGGCTTCAATCATCAGCCCCAGCATTTT

V: TRBV21-1
size: NA
D: NA
J: TRBJ1-5
CDR3: CASSRGEVGAKRQGDYSNQPQHF
DNA: TGTGCCAGCAGCAGGGGGGAGGTTGGGGCCAAAAGACAGGGGGATTATAGCAATCAGCCCCAGCATTTT

V: TRBV3-1/TRBV3-2
size: NA
D: TRBD1
J: TRBJ1-1
CDR3: CASAQGELPEAFF
DNA: TGTGCCAGTGCACAGGGGGAATTACCCGAAGCTTTCTTT

V: TRBV3-1/TRBV3-2
size: NA
D: TRBD1
J: TRBJ1-5
CDR3: CASSANRGNQPQHF
DNA: TGTGCCAGCAGCGCCAACAGGGGTAATCAGCCCCAGCATTTT

V: TRBV14
size: NA
D: TRBD1
J: TRBJ1-6
CDR3: CASSQLTGAGDNSPLHF
DNA: TGTGCCAGCAGCCAGTTGACAGGGGCCGGGGATAATTCACCCCTCCACTTT

V: TRBV9
size: once
D: NA
J: TRBJ1-3
CDR3: CASSVEGSPGNTIYF
DNA: TGTGCCAGCAGCGTAGAGGGCTCTCCTGGAAACACCATATATTTT

V: TRBV7-9
size: once
D: NA
J: TRBJ1-6
CDR3: CASSEGSGNSPLHF
DNA: TGTGCCAGCAGCGAGGGGTCAGGGAATTCACCCCTCCACTTT

V: TRBV2
size: NA
D: TRBD1
J: TRBJ1-2
CDR3: CASRGGDRGGYGYTF
DNA: TGTGCCAGCAGGGGGGGCGACAGGGGAGGCTATGGCTACACCTTC

V: TRBV19
size: NA
D: TRBD1
J: TRBJ1-4
CDR3: CASSINRGGANEKLFF
DNA: TGTGCCAGTAGTATAAACAGGGGTGGTGCTAATGAAAAACTGTTTTTT

V: TRBV6-1
size: NA
D: NA
J: TRBJ1-5
CDR3: CASSEVLGSNQPQHF
DNA: TGTGCCAGCAGTGAAGTCTTAGGGAGCAATCAGCCCCAGCATTTT

V: TRBV7-9
size: once
D: TRBD1
J: TRBJ1-6
CDR3: CASSPTGDNSPLHF
DNA: TGTGCCAGCAGCCCGACAGGGGATAATTCACCCCTCCACTTT

V: TRBV5-1
size: NA
D: TRBD1
J: TRBJ1-2
CDR3: CASSLVEQGAGYTF
DNA: TGCGCCAGCAGCTTAGTGGAACAGGGGGCTGGCTACACCTTC

V: TRBV5-8
size: NA
D: TRBD1
J: TRBJ2-3
CDR3: CASSPRDRGGTDTQYF
DNA: TGTGCCAGCAGCCCAAGGGACAGGGGGGGCACAGATACGCAGTATTTT

V: TRBV6-5
size: NA
D: TRBD2
J: TRBJ2-1
CDR3: CASRSSGRAGEQFF
DNA: TGTGCCAGCAGGTCCAGCGGGAGGGCGGGTGAGCAGTTCTTC

V: TRBV24-1
size: NA
D: TRBD1
J: TRBJ2-7
CDR3: CATSDSRRDRAEEQYF
DNA: TGTGCCACCAGTGATTCTCGCCGGGACAGGGCTGAGGAGCAGTACTTC

V: TRBV28
size: NA
D: TRBD1
J: TRBJ1-4
CDR3: CASSTSQGGTNEKLFF
DNA: TGTGCCAGCAGTACCTCGCAGGGGGGAACTAATGAAAAACTGTTTTTT

V: TRBV5-1
size: NA
D: NA
J: TRBJ2-5
CDR3: CASSLAQMYQETQYF
DNA: TGCGCCAGCAGCTTGGCCCAGATGTACCAAGAGACCCAGTACTTC

V: TRBV6-6
size: NA
D: NA
J: TRBJ2-2
CDR3: CATGGTAGELFF
DNA: TGTGCCACCGGCGGGACCGCCGGGGAGCTGTTTTTT

V: TRBV9
size: NA
D: TRBD1
J: TRBJ1-2
CDR3: CASSEGGSYGYTF
DNA: TGTGCCAGCAGCGAAGGGGGCTCCTATGGCTACACCTTC

V: TRBV4-3
size: NA
D: NA
J: TRBJ2-2
CDR3: CASSQDSRGHTRRGTGELFF
DNA: TGCGCCAGCAGCCAAGATTCACGGGGACACACACGTCGTGGCACCGGGGAGCTGTTTTTT

V: TRBV4-2
size: NA
D: NA
J: TRBJ1-5
CDR3: CASSQDPQGGQPQHF
DNA: TGTGCCAGCAGCCAAGATCCCCAGGGCGGTCAGCCCCAGCATTTT

V: TRBV18
size: NA
D: NA
J: TRBJ1-1
CDR3: CASSPPLGGNTEAFF
DNA: TGTGCCAGCTCACCACCGTTGGGGGGGAACACTGAAGCTTTCTTT

V: TRBV16
size: NA
D: NA
J: TRBJ1-2
CDR3: CASSQFGGSGYTF
DNA: TGTGCCAGCAGCCAATTTGGGGGATCCGGCTACACCTTC

V: TRBV30
size: NA
D: NA
J: TRBJ1-6
CDR3: CAWRSGSSYNSPLHF
DNA: TGTGCCTGGAGGTCAGGGAGCTCCTATAATTCACCCCTCCACTTT

V: TRBV19
size: NA
D: TRBD2
J: TRBJ2-6
CDR3: CASMKLTSGYYSGANVLTF
DNA: TGTGCCAGTATGAAGCTGACTAGCGGGTACTACTCTGGGGCCAACGTCCTGACTTTC

V: TRBV18
size: NA
D: NA
J: TRBJ1-2
CDR3: CASSSGASSAYGYTF
DNA: TGTGCCAGCTCATCCGGGGCTTCCTCGGCGTATGGCTACACCTTC

V: TRBV11-1
size: NA
D: TRBD1
J: TRBJ2-7
CDR3: CASSLAQGAYEQYF
DNA: TGTGCCAGCAGCTTAGCACAGGGGGCTTACGAGCAGTACTTC

V: TRBV15
size: NA
D: TRBD2
J: TRBJ2-6
CDR3: CATSRDWAGAGANVLTF
DNA: TGTGCCACCAGCAGAGATTGGGCGGGGGCTGGGGCCAACGTCCTGACTTTC

V: TRBV5-5
size: once
D: NA
J: TRBJ2-2
CDR3: CASSLMEGTGELFF
DNA: TGTGCCAGCAGCCTTATGGAGGGCACCGGGGAGCTGTTTTTT

V: TRBV7-9
size: NA
D: NA
J: TRBJ1-3
CDR3: CASTQYEAGNTIYF
DNA: TGTGCCAGCACCCAGTACGAGGCTGGAAACACCATATATTTT

V: TRBV19
size: few
D: NA
J: TRBJ2-5
CDR3: CASNGGHGRQETQYF
DNA: TGTGCCAGTAACGGGGGACACGGGCGTCAAGAGACCCAGTACTTC

V: TRBV4-3
size: NA
D: NA
J: TRBJ2-2
CDR3: CASSQPSRSTGELFF
DNA: TGCGCCAGCAGCCAGCCCTCTAGAAGCACCGGGGAGCTGTTTTTT

V: TRBV2
size: NA
D: TRBD1
J: TRBJ1-4
CDR3: CASSARGQGEKLFF
DNA: TGTGCCAGCAGTGCGAGGGGGCAGGGTGAAAAACTGTTTTTT

V: TRBV10-3
size: NA
D: NA
J: TRBJ2-5
CDR3: CAISESARGVQETQYF
DNA: TGTGCCATCAGTGAGTCCGCCCGGGGCGTCCAAGAGACCCAGTACTTC

V: TRBV11-2
size: NA
D: TRBD2
J: TRBJ2-3
CDR3: CASSLGGLAGGITDTQYF
DNA: TGTGCCAGCAGCTTAGGGGGACTAGCGGGGGGAATCACAGATACGCAGTATTTT

V: TRBV6-5
size: NA
D: TRBD1
J: TRBJ2-7
CDR3: CASNDRGRFEQYF
DNA: TGTGCCAGCAACGACAGGGGGCGATTTGAGCAGTACTTC

V: TRBV27
size: NA
D: TRBD2
J: TRBJ2-1
CDR3: CASKSGLASLYNEQFF
DNA: TGTGCCAGCAAATCAGGACTAGCATCACTCTACAATGAGCAGTTCTTC

V: TRBV10-3
size: NA
D: TRBD1
J: TRBJ1-5
CDR3: CAISSGTGLTEPQHF
DNA: TGTGCCATCAGTTCCGGGACAGGTCTTACGGAGCCCCAGCATTTT

V: TRBV30
size: once
D: TRBD2
J: TRBJ2-3
CDR3: CAWSSLAGVADTQYF
DNA: TGTGCCTGGAGTTCGCTAGCGGGCGTCGCAGATACGCAGTATTTT

V: TRBV5-1
size: NA
D: NA
J: TRBJ2-7
CDR3: CASSRQASSYEQYF
DNA: TGCGCCAGCAGCCGACAGGCGTCCAGCTACGAGCAGTACTTC

V: TRBV7-9
size: once
D: NA
J: TRBJ1-1
CDR3: CASSLRGARAEAFF
DNA: TGTGCCAGCAGCTTAAGGGGGGCGAGGGCTGAAGCTTTCTTT

V: TRBV30
size: NA
D: TRBD1
J: TRBJ1-3
CDR3: CAWSKTGSSGNTIYF
DNA: TGTGCCTGGAGTAAGACAGGGAGCTCTGGAAACACCATATATTTT

V: TRBV11-2
size: NA
D: NA
J: TRBJ1-2
CDR3: CASSLVQGSYGYTF
DNA: TGTGCCAGCAGCTTAGTCCAGGGTTCTTATGGCTACACCTTC

V: TRBV4-1
size: once
D: TRBD1
J: TRBJ1-2
CDR3: CASSQDVGQGGVGGYTF
DNA: TGCGCCAGCAGCCAAGACGTCGGACAGGGTGGTGTTGGGGGCTACACCTTC

V: TRBV7-9
size: NA
D: NA
J: TRBJ1-2
CDR3: CASSRDSIYGYTF
DNA: TGTGCCAGCAGCCGTGACAGCATCTATGGCTACACCTTC